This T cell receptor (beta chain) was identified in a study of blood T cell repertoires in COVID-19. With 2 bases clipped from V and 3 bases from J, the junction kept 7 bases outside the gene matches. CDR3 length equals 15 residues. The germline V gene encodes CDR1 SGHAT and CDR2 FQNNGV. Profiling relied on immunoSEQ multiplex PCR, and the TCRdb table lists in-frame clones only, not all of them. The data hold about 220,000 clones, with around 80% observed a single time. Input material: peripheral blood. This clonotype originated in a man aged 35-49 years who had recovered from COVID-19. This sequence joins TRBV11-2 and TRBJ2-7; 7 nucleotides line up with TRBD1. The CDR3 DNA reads TGTGCCAGCAGCTTATCTGGCCAGGGGGTCTACGAGCAGTACTTC. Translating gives CASSLSGQGVYEQYF.